Shown below are 6 T cell receptor beta chains from a single sample sequenced in a study of cytomegalovirus exposure and HLA in healthy donors. The PCR had 60 Vbeta and 13 Jbeta primers. The table came from immunoSEQ multiplex PCR; TCRdb's copy has only in-frame clones and leaves some out. The sample includes some 96,000 clones, 50% to 80% seen only once; the top ten take approximately 3%. Sequencing input: PBMCs. The receptors derive from a man aged 60 to 69 in good health and CMV-seronegative.

The chain employs TRBV15 and TRBJ1-5, with 12 bases identical to TRBD1. J gave up 6 bases and V 3 bases, and 9 bases lay outside the gene matches. The CDR3 runs 17 residues. CDR1 and CDR2 (germline): LNHNV, YYDKDF (reference sequence). CDR3 loop: CATSSTLGTGGTQPQHF. The DNA of the CDR3 is TGTGCCACCAGCAGTACTTTAGGGACAGGGGGCACTCAGCCCCAGCATTTT.

The genes are TRBV5-5 and TRBJ1-6, with 8 bases lining up with TRBD1. The V segment lost 5 bases and the J segment 7 bases; nucleotides outside the gene matches: 23. Per germline, CDR1 SGHKS and CDR2 YYEKEE (reference sequence). The CDR3 is 20 amino acids. The CDR3 loop is CASSGALDRVSLGNNSPLHF. CDR3 nucleotides: TGTGCCAGCAGTGGGGCCCTGGACAGGGTATCTCTCGGGAACAATTCACCCCTCCACTTT.

This clone was counted a few times. This chain joins TRBV28 and TRBJ2-5, with 8 positions matching TRBD1. V was clipped by 3 bases and J by 1 base; unmatched bases: 13. Germline assignment: CDR1 MDHEN and CDR2 SYDVKM. The CDR3 has 18 amino acids. CDR3 amino acids: CASSLLPGQAVFQETQYF. CDR3 nucleotide sequence: TGTGCCAGCAGTTTGCTTCCGGGACAGGCAGTTTTCCAAGAGACCCAGTACTTC.

This chain uses TRBV9 with TRBJ1-5; D perhaps matches TRBD1 (6 bases). Looked up from germline, CDR1 is SGDLS and CDR2 is YYNGEE. V lost 4 bases to trimming and J lost 4 bases, with 9 bases between them. This CDR3 has 13 residues. The CDR3 loop is CASSRDKNQPQHF. The DNA for the CDR3 is TGTGCCAGCAGCCGGGACAAAAATCAGCCCCAGCATTTT.

This clone was recorded once. The chain uses TRBV18 and TRBJ1-1; TRBD1 matches 7 bases. Germline assignment: CDR1 KGHSH and CDR2 LQKENI. The junction had 16 bases not matched to a gene; V was cut back by 6 bases and J by 6 bases. This CDR3 comprises 16 residues. This CDR3 reads CASSVTGSPTTAEAFF. The CDR3 nucleotides are TGTGCCAGCTCCGTGACAGGGTCGCCGACGACCGCTGAAGCTTTCTTT.

This clone was seen a few times. The V gene is TRBV2, the J gene TRBJ1-1; D remains unclear. The CDR3 has 13 amino acids. The germline V and J ends were trimmed by 4 bases and 4 bases, with 10 bases remaining between them. Germline V gives CDR1 SNHLY, CDR2 FYNNEI. The chain's CDR3 is CASSVGSGTEAFF. As DNA, the CDR3 is TGTGCCAGCAGTGTTGGGTCGGGCACTGAAGCTTTCTTT.